This entry is about one T cell receptor (beta chain). This entry belongs to a study of metastatic and nonmetastatic thyroid tumors. Study context: Comparative analysis of repertoires was undertaken across blood and tumor or nodule tissue obtained from malignant and benign thyroid patients.

Per the study methods: What underpinned the distant-metastasis classifier for papillary thyroid cancer was the set of CDR3 differences across clinicopathological groups. TCRdb redid the clone calls on the PCR reads using MiXCR. TCRdb's processing, not the authors', yielded these V and J calls. Of fewer than 50,000 clones in the sample, 25% to 30% were seen once. The CDR3 totals 13 residues. Germline CDR1 reads GTSNPN; CDR2 reads SVGIG (reference sequence). With 5 bases clipped from V and 6 bases from J, the junction kept 7 bases outside the gene matches. Every patient was untreated before thyroid surgery.

This sequence was found in a male donor with papillary thyroid cancer or a benign thyroid nodule (not recorded which). Some clones in this sample may be carry-over from other donors' samples. The sequenced material came from blood. This rearrangement joins TRBV30 to TRBJ1-5, with 7 positions matching TRBD1. CDR3 residues: CAWSGGGFQPQHF. DNA of the CDR3: TGTGCCTGGTCGGGAGGGGGCTTTCAGCCCCAGCATTTT.